One T cell receptor (beta chain) is described in this entry. Its cognate antigen is unknown. The CDR3 is 16 amino acids. CDR1 SGDLS and CDR2 YYNGEE come from the germline V gene. Trimming removed 1 base at V and 5 bases at J, with 13 bases between. The repertoire was sequenced with immunoSEQ multiplex PCR; TCRdb's copy has only in-frame clones and lacks some. Here the sample spans some 140,000 clones, around 84% being singletons. The data were taken from a study of cytomegalovirus exposure and HLA in healthy donors. General study results and limits: The authors confirmed in vitro that three CMV-associated chains were specific for CMV antigens.

Sequenced: PBMCs. The chain combines TRBV9 with TRBJ1-6; D is possibly TRBD1 (6 bases). This receptor was obtained from a human donor in good health. CDR3 sequence (DNA): TGTGCCAGCAGCGTACAGGGGAACCCTAATAATTCACCCCTCCACTTT. Encoded protein: CASSVQGNPNNSPLHF.